These 21 T cell receptor beta chains were all obtained from the same sample, sequenced in a study of T cell responses to AZD1222 COVID-19 vaccine. Profiling relied on immunoSEQ multiplex PCR, and the TCRdb table lists in-frame clones only, not all of them. The data contain under 150,000 clones, 87% of them singletons. The material sequenced was peripheral blood, taken 28 days after the second AZD1222 dose. The receptors come from an adult who received the AZD1222 COVID-19 vaccine.

The table lists this clone with a few counts. The gene calls are TRBV3-1 (or the pseudogene TRBV3-2) and TRBJ2-7; 7 positions match TRBD2. Trimming took 1 base from V and 3 from J; bases not matched to a gene: 6. CDR3 length: 15 amino acids. Germline loops: CDR1 LGHDT, CDR2 YNNKEL (reference sequence). CDR3 sequence reads: CASSQGRAGFYEQYF. The CDR3, as DNA: TGTGCCAGCAGCCAAGGGAGAGCGGGGTTCTACGAGCAGTACTTC.

The V call is TRBV28, the J call TRBJ1-2, with 7 nucleotides matching TRBD1. With 4 bases clipped from V and 0 bases from J, the junction kept 5 bases outside the gene matches. This CDR3 contains 15 residues. Germline V CDR1 and CDR2: MDHEN, SYDVKM. The CDR3 region is CASSSTGTANYGYTF. CDR3 bases: TGTGCCAGCAGTTCCACAGGGACAGCTAACTATGGCTACACCTTC.

The sample holds one count of this clone. The V gene is TRBV12-3 or TRBV12-4, the J gene TRBJ1-5; the D is unclear. The length of the CDR3 is 13 residues. V dropped 4 bases and J dropped 5 bases, with 9 bases sitting between them. The CDR3 sequence is CASSWGRDQPQHF. CDR3 DNA: TGTGCCAGCAGTTGGGGAAGGGATCAGCCCCAGCATTTT.

The chain couples TRBV6-5 to TRBJ1-6; no definite D call. Germline loops: CDR1 MNHEY, CDR2 SVGAGI. The CDR3 consists of 15 residues. The V end lost 7 bases, the J end lost 0 bases, and 10 bases lay between the germline ends. The CDR3 nucleotides read TGTGCCAGCACATTCGTGAGCTCCTATAATTCACCCCTCCACTTT. As protein: CASTFVSSYNSPLHF.

The chain links TRBV7-9 to TRBJ2-5; maybe TRBD2 (5 bases). The germline V gene encodes CDR1 SEHNR and CDR2 FQNEAQ (reference sequence). The CDR3 covers 13 residues. Trimming removed 2 bases from V and 2 bases from J, with 6 bases in between. The CDR3 spells CASSLRLQETQYF. DNA for the CDR3: TGTGCCAGCAGCTTACGACTACAAGAGACCCAGTACTTC.

This clone was detected many times. This rearrangement joins TRBV7-9 to TRBJ2-7; TRBD1 might be the D (5 bases). CDR1 is SEHNR, CDR2 FQNEAQ, per germline (reference sequence). CDR3 length: 15 residues. Between the trimmed V and J ends, which lost 3 bases and 3 bases, there was a span of 15 bases. The CDR3, as DNA: TGTGCCAGCAGCTTTGATCATGGACATAACTACGAGCAGTACTTC. This translates into CASSFDHGHNYEQYF.

V and J are TRBV5-1 and TRBJ2-2; 8 bases agree with TRBD2. The V and J ends lost 1 base and 7 bases, in that order; junction bases with no gene match: 9. The CDR3 covers 16 residues. CDR1 is SGHRS and CDR2 is YFSETQ in the germline V gene. The CDR3, as DNA: TGCGCCAGCAGCTTGTTGGCCCGGCGGGGGGACGGGGAGCTGTTTTTT. Translated: CASSLLARRGDGELFF. Combining the CDR3 with reference TRBV5-1 and TRBJ2-2 gives the whole variable domain KAGVTQTPRYLIKTRGQQVTLSCSPISGHRSVSWYQQTPGQGLQFLFEYFSETQRNKGNFPGRFSGRQFSNSRSEMNVSTLELGDSALYLCASSLLARRGDGELFFGEGSRLTVL.

The chain employs TRBV3-1 (or the pseudogene TRBV3-2) and TRBJ1-5; 8 bases agree with TRBD1. Germline V lookup: CDR1 LGHDT, CDR2 YNNKEL (reference sequence). Losses at the gene ends were 1 base for V and 2 bases for J; bases not matched to a gene: 16. CDR3 length: 20 amino acids. CDR3: CASSQGGGQGTYRGNQPQHF. The CDR3 region has the DNA TGTGCCAGCAGCCAAGGGGGAGGACAGGGCACCTATCGGGGCAATCAGCCCCAGCATTTT.

CDR3 sequence: CASSLDGGPSGNTIYF. For the CDR3, the DNA is TGTGCCAGCAGCTTGGACGGGGGCCCCTCTGGAAACACCATATATTTT. The chain joins TRBV5-5 to TRBJ1-3, with D possibly matching TRBD1 (6 bases). The V end was cut by 0 bases, the J end by 0 bases, with 10 bases between. Germline V gene lookup returns CDR1 SGHKS and CDR2 YYEKEE (reference sequence). This CDR3 comprises 16 residues.

The chain has TRBV9 and TRBJ1-4; D uncertain. The V end lost 1 base, the J end lost 0 bases, and 13 bases lay between the germline ends. CDR1 is SGDLS and CDR2 is YYNGEE in the germline V gene. The CDR3 sequence is 17 residues long. The CDR3 DNA reads as TGTGCCAGCAGCGTACTCGGCAGCGGAGCAACTAATGAAAAACTGTTTTTT. Translation gives CASSVLGSGATNEKLFF.

CDR3 bases: TGTGCCAGCAGCCAACCAGAAGAGACCCAGTACTTC. Amino acid sequence: CASSQPEETQYF. This chain links TRBV7-8 with TRBJ2-5; D not resolved. The CDR3 runs 12 residues. The V end lost 5 bases, the J end lost 3 bases, and 7 bases lay between the germline ends. Germline values: CDR1 SGHVS, CDR2 FQNEAQ.

The V gene is TRBV11-3, the J gene TRBJ1-3; TRBD1 is a possible D gene (5 bases). The V gene lost 1 base and the J gene lost 0 bases, with 13 bases spanning the gap. This CDR3 region has 17 residues. Germline CDR1 reads SGHNT; CDR2 reads YENEEA. CDR3 DNA: TGTGCCAGCAGCTTAGGCGGAGGGACCGGCTCTGGAAACACCATATATTTT. This translates into CASSLGGGTGSGNTIYF.

Many counts were recorded for this clone. The CDR3: CAWSHPLLLQLNTEAFF. Written as DNA, the CDR3 is TGTGCCTGGAGTCACCCCTTATTACTACAGCTGAACACTGAAGCTTTCTTT. The rearrangement joins TRBV30 to TRBJ1-1; the D is unclear. V was cut by 2 bases and J by 0 bases, with 19 bases left in between. The CDR3 is made up of 17 amino acids. Germline lookup yields CDR1 GTSNPN and CDR2 SVGIG (reference sequence).

DNA of the CDR3: TGTGCCAGCAGTGAATTACGGGGGCTCGGCTACACCTTC. Protein sequence: CASSELRGLGYTF. The chain uses TRBV6-1 and TRBJ1-2, with D perhaps matching TRBD1 (6 bases). The CDR3 extends over 13 amino acids. V lost 2 bases and J 8 bases, leaving 12 bases between the germline ends. Looked up from germline, CDR1 is MNHNS and CDR2 is SASEGT.

DNA for the CDR3: TGTGCCAGCAATCTGCGGGGTGGTGGGGCGGATACGCAGTATTTT. This codes for CASNLRGGGADTQYF. The chain uses TRBV6-5 and TRBJ2-3; D may be TRBD2 (6 bases). The CDR3 consists of 15 residues. Trimming took 7 bases from V and 6 from J, leaving 20 bases between them. CDR1 MNHEY and CDR2 SVGAGI come from the germline V gene.

This clone was observed a single time. The chain carries TRBV20-1 and TRBJ1-2, with no clear D. The length of the CDR3 is 10 residues. Trimming left V 6 bases short and J 6 bases short, with 8 bases between. Germline V gene data show CDR1 as DFQATT and CDR2 as SNEGSKA (reference sequence). For the CDR3, the DNA is TGCAGTGCCCGCCCCCATGGCTACACCTTC. It specifies CSARPHGYTF.

A single count supports this clone. J is TRBJ1-1 and V is TRBV6-5; D uncertain. The germline V and J ends were trimmed by 2 bases and 7 bases, with 5 bases remaining between them. Germline loops: CDR1 MNHEY, CDR2 SVGAGI. This CDR3 contains 11 residues. In DNA form, the CDR3 reads TGTGCCAGCAGTTACAACCGTGAAGCTTTCTTT. It specifies CASSYNREAFF.

The gene calls are TRBV18 and TRBJ2-2, with 10 bases lining up with TRBD1. Germline CDR1 reads KGHSH; CDR2 reads LQKENI. V was pared by 3 bases and J by 3 bases, with 1 base of the junction left unmatched. The CDR3 contains 15 residues. As DNA, the CDR3 is TGTGCCAGCTCACCGGGACAGGGGTACACCGGGGAGCTGTTTTTT. It specifies CASSPGQGYTGELFF. The variable domain in full, completed from reference TRBV18 and TRBJ2-2, reads NAGVMQNPRHLVRRRGQEARLRCSPMKGHSHVYWYRQLPEEGLKFMVYLQKENIIDESGMPKERFSAEFPKEGPSILRIQQVVRGDSAAYFCASSPGQGYTGELFFGEGSRLTVL.

This sequence joins TRBV11-2 and TRBJ2-1; no clear D gene. The V and J ends lost 6 bases and 16 bases respectively, with 16 bases between them. Per the germline V gene, CDR1 is SGHAT and CDR2 is FQNNGV. The CDR3 is 11 residues long. In nucleotides, the CDR3 is TGTGCCAGCAGTTCGGAGACTTCCTCCTTCTTC. Its translation is CASSSETSSFF. The entire variable domain, with the rest obtained from reference TRBV11-2 and TRBJ2-1, is as follows: EAGVAQSPRYKIIEKRQSVAFWCNPISGHATLYWYQQILGQGPKLLIQFQNNGVVDDSQLPKDRFSAERLKGVDSTLKIQPAKLEDSAVYLCASSSETSSFFGPGTRLTVL.

The rearrangement uses TRBV2 and TRBJ2-5; possibly TRBD1 for D (5 bases). CDR1 SNHLY and CDR2 FYNNEI come from the germline V gene. Deletions cut 6 bases from V and 2 bases from J, with 10 bases between. The CDR3 has 13 amino acids. The CDR3 region has the DNA TGTGCCAGCAGGGTCGACAGTCAAGAGACCCAGTACTTC. Protein sequence: CASRVDSQETQYF. Using reference TRBV2 and TRBJ2-5 for the parts outside the CDR3, the full variable domain is EPEVTQTPSHQVTQMGQEVILRCVPISNHLYFYWYRQILGQKVEFLVSFYNNEISEKSEIFDDQFSVERPDGSNFTLKIRSTKLEDSAMYFCASRVDSQETQYFGPGTRLLVL.

The V gene is TRBV29-1, the J gene TRBJ2-1, with D tentatively TRBD1 (7 bases). The length of the CDR3 is 14 residues. V lost 7 bases and J 8 bases, leaving 21 bases between the germline ends. The V gene's germline CDR1 is SQVTM and CDR2 ANQGSEA. This CDR3 is CSAEGRGYGDEQFF. The CDR3 DNA is TGCAGCGCGGAGGGCAGGGGGTATGGGGATGAGCAGTTCTTC.